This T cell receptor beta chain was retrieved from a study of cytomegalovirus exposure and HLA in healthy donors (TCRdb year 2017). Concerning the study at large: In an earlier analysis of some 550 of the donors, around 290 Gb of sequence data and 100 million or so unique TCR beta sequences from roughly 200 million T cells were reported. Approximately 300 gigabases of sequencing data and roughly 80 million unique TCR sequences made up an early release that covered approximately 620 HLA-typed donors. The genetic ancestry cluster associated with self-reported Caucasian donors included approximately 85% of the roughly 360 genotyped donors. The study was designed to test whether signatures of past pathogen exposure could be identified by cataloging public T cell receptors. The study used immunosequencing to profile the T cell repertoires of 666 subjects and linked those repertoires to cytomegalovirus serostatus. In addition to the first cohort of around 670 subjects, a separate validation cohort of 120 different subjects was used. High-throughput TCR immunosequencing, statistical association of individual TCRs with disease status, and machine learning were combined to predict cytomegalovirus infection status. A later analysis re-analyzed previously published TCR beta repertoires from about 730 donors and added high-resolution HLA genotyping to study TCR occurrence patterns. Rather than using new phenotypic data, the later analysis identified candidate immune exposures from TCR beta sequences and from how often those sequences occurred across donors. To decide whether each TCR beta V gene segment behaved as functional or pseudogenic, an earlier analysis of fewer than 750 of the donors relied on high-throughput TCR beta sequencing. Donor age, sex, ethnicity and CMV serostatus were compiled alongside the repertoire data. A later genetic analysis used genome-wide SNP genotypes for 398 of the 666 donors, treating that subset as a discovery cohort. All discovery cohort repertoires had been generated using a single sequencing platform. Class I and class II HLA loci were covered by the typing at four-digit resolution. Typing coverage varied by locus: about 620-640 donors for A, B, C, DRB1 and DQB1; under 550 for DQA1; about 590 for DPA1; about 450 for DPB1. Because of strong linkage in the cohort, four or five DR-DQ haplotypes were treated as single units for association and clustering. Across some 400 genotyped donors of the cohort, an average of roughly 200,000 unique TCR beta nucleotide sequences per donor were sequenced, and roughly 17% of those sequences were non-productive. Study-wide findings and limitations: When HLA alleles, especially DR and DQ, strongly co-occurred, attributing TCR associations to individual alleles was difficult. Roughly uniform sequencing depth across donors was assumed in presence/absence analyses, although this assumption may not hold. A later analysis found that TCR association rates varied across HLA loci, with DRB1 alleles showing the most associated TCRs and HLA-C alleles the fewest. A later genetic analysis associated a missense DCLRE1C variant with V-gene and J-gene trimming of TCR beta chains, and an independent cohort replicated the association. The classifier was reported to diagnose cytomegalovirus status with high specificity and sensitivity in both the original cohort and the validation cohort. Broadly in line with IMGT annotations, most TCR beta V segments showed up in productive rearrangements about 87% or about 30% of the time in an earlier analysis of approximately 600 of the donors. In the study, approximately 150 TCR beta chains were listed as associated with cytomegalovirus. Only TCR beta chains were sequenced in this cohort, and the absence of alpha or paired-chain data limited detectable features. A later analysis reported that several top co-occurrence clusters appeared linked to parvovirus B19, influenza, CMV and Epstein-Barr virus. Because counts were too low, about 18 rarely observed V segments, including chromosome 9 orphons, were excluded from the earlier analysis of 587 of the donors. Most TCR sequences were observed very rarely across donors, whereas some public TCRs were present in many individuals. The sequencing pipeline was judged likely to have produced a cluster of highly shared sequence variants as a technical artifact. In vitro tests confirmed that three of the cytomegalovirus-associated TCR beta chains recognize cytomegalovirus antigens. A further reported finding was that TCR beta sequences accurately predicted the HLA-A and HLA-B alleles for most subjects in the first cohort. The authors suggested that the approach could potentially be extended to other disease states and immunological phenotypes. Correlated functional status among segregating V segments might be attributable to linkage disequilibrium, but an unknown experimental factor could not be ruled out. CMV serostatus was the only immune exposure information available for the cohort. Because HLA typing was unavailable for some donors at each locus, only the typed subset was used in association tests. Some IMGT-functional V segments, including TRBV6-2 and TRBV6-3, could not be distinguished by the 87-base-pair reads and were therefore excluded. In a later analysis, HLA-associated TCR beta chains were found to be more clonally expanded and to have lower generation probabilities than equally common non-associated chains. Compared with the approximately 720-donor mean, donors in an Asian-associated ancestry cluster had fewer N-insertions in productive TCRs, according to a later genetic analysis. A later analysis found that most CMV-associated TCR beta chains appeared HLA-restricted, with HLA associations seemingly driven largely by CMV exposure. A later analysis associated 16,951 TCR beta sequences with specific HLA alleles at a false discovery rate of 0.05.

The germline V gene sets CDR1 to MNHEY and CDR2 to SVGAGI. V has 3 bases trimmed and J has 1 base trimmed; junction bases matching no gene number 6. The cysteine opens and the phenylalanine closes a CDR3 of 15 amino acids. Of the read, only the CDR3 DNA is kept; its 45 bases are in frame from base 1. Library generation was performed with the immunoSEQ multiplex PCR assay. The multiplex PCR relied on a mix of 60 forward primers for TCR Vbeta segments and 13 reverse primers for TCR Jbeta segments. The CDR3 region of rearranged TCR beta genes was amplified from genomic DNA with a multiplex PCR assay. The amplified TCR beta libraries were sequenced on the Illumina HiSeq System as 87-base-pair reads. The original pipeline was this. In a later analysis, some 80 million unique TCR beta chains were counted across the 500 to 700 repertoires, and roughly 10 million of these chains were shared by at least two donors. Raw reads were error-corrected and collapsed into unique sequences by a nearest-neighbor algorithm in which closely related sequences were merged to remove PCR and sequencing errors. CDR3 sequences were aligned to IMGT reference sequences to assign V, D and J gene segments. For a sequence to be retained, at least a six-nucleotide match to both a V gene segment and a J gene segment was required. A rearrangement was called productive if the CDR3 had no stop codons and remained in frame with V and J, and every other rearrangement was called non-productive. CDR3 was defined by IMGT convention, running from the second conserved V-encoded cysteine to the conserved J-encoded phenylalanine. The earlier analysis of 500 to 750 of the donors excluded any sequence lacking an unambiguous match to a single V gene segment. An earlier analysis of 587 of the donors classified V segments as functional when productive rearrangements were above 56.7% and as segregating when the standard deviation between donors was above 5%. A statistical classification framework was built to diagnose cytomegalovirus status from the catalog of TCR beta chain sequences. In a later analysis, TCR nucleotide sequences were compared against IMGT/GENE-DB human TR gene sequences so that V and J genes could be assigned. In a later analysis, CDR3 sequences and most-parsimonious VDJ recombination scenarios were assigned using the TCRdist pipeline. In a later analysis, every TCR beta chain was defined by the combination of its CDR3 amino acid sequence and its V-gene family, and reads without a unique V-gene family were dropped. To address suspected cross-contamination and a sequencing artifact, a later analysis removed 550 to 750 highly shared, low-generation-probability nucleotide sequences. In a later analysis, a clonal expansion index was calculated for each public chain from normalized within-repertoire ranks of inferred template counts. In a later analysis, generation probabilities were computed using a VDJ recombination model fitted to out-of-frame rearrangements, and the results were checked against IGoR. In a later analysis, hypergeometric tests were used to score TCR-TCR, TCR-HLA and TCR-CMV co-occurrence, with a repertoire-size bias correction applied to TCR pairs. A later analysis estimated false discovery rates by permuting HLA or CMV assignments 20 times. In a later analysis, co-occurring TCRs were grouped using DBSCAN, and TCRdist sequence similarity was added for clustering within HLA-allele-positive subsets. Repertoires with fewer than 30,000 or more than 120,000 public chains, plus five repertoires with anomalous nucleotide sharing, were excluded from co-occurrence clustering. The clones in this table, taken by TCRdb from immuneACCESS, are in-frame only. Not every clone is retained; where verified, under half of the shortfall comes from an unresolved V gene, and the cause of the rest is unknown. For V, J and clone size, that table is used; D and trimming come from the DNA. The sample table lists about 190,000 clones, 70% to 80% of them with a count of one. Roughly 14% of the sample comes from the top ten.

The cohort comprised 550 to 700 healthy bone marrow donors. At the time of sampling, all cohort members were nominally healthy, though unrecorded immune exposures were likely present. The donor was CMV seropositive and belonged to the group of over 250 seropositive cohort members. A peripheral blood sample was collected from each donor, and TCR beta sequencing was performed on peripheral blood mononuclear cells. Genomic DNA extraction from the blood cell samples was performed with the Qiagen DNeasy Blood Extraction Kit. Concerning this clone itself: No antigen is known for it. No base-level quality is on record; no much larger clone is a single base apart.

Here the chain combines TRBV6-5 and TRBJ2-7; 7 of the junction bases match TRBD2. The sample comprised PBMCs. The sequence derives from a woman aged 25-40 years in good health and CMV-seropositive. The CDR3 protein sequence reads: CASSYTWGGSYEQYF. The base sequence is TGTGCCAGCAGTTATACTTGGGGGGGGTCCTACGAGCAGTACTTC.